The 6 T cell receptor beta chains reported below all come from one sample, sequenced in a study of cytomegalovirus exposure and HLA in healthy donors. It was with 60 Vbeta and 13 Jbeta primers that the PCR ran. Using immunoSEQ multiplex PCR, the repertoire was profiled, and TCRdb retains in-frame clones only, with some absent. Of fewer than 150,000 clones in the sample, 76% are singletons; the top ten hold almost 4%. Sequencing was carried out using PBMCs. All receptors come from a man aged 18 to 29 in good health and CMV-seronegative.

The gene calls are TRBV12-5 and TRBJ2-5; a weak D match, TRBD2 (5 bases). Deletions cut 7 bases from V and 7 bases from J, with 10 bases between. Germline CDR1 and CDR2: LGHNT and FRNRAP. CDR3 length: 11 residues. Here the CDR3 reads CASAQEGTQYF. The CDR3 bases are TGTGCTAGTGCCCAAGAGGGGACCCAGTACTTC.

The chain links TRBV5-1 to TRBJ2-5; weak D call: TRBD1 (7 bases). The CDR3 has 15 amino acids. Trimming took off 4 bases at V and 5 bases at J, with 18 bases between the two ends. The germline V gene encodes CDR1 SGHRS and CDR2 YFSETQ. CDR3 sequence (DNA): TGCGCCAGCAGCCCCAGAGGAGGGGGCGTCGAGACCCAGTACTTC. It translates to CASSPRGGGVETQYF.

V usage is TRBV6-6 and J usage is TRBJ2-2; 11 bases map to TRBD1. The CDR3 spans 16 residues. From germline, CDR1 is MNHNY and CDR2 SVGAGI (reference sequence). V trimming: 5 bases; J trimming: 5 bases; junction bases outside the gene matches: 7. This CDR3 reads CASSHPGQGGTGELFF. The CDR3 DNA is TGTGCCAGCAGTCACCCGGGACAGGGGGGGACCGGGGAGCTGTTTTTT.

The CDR3 protein is CASSPGQGSYEQYF. CDR3 nucleotides: TGCGCCAGCAGTCCGGGCCAGGGTAGCTACGAGCAGTACTTC. The chain joins TRBV5-1 to TRBJ2-5; D perhaps matches TRBD1 (5 bases). Judging by the DNA end, TRBJ2-7 fits better; the J call may be wrong. The CDR3 length is 14 residues. The germline CDR1 and CDR2 sequences are SGHRS and YFSETQ.

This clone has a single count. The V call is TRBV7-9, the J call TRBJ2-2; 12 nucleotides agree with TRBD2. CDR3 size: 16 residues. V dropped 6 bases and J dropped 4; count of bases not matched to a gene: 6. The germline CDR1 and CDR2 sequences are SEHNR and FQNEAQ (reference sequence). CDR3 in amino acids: CASSSRLAGVTGELFF. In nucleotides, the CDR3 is TGTGCCAGCAGTTCCAGACTAGCGGGAGTCACCGGGGAGCTGTTTTTT.

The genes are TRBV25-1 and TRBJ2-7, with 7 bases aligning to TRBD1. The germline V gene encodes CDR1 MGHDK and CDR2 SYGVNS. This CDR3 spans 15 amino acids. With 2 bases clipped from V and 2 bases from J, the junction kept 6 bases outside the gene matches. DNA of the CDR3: TGTGCCAGCAGTGAACAGGCAGGGGGAACCTACGAGCAGTACTTC. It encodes CASSEQAGGTYEQYF.